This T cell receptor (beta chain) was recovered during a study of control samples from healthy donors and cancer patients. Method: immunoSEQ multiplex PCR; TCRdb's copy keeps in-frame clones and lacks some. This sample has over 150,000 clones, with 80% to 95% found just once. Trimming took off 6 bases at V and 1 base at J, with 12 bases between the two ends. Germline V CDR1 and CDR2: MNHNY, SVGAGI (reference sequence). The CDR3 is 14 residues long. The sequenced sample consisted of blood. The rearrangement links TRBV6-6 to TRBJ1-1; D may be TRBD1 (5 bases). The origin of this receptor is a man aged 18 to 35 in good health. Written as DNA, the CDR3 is TGTGCCAGCAGCTCCCGGGGACCGAACACTGAAGCTTTCTTT. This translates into CASSSRGPNTEAFF.